This T cell receptor (beta chain) emerged from a study of T cell responses to AZD1222 COVID-19 vaccine. A remark on this clone: Its target is not known.

General study findings and limits: Targets within unmutated variant regions were reportedly found for nearly half of spike-specific TCRs.

This CDR3 has 14 amino acids. CDR1 and CDR2 (germline): KGHSH, LQKENI. After removal of 0 bases from V and 5 bases from J, the junction contained 4 bases not matched to a gene. The method was immunoSEQ multiplex PCR; TCRdb's version includes in-frame clones alone and lacks a portion of them. This sample has around 140,000 clones, with 92% found just once. This material consisted of peripheral blood, taken 28 days after the second AZD1222 dose. V is TRBV18 and J is TRBJ2-7; 7 positions match TRBD2. The clonotype comes from an adult who received the AZD1222 COVID-19 vaccine. CDR3 sequence reads: CASSPPTGGHEQYF. Written as DNA, the CDR3 is TGTGCCAGCTCACCACCCACGGGAGGCCACGAGCAGTACTTC.